This T cell receptor (beta chain) was captured by sequencing in a study of T cell responses to AZD1222 COVID-19 vaccine. Findings and caveats of the study: Spike as a whole was targeted by vaccine-associated CD4 TCRs, dominant at 160-218 and 743-854.

V lost 4 bases, J lost 3 bases, and 12 bases lay in between. This CDR3 is built from 14 residues. CDR1 and CDR2 from the germline V gene are SNHLY and FYNNEI. TCRdb's copy holds only in-frame clones and misses some; the assay was immunoSEQ multiplex PCR. The repertoire consists of about 170,000 clones, with over 85% occurring once and the leading ten covering 1.6%. Turning to this clone: The antigen is undetermined.

This chain links TRBV2 with TRBJ2-5; the D is unclear. Specimen: peripheral blood, collected on day 0 of AZD1222 vaccination. This receptor was identified in an adult in good health. The CDR3 reads CASSAGSVKETQYF. For the CDR3, the DNA is TGTGCCAGCAGTGCCGGCAGCGTAAAAGAGACCCAGTACTTC. Full variable domain (remainder filled in from reference TRBV2 and TRBJ2-5): EPEVTQTPSHQVTQMGQEVILRCVPISNHLYFYWYRQILGQKVEFLVSFYNNEISEKSEIFDDQFSVERPDGSNFTLKIRSTKLEDSAMYFCASSAGSVKETQYFGPGTRLLVL.